This T cell receptor (beta chain) came from a study of blood T cell repertoires in COVID-19. Study summary: Sites in the United States, Italy and Spain provided acute and convalescent COVID-19 samples.

Germline CDR1 is MNHEY and CDR2 is SMNVEV (reference sequence). V lost 2 bases to trimming and J lost 6 bases; unmatched junction nucleotides: 10. The CDR3 spans 15 residues. In the original workflow: Amplification from reference gene primers served as the basis for estimated nucleated cell counts. Profiled with immunoSEQ multiplex PCR; TCRdb holds only in-frame clones, not every one. V, J and clone size are those of that table, while D and trimming were read from the DNA. Of approximately 300,000 clones listed, approximately 90% were seen once; the top ten hold roughly 2%. This chain uses TRBV27 with TRBJ2-7; TRBD2 matches at 7 bases. This TCR was sampled from a woman in her forties or fifties who had recovered from COVID-19. What was sequenced was peripheral blood. CDR3 in DNA: TGTGCCAGCAGTTTACCGGGAGGCCCCCACGGCGAGCAGTACTTC. This gives the protein CASSLPGGPHGEQYF.